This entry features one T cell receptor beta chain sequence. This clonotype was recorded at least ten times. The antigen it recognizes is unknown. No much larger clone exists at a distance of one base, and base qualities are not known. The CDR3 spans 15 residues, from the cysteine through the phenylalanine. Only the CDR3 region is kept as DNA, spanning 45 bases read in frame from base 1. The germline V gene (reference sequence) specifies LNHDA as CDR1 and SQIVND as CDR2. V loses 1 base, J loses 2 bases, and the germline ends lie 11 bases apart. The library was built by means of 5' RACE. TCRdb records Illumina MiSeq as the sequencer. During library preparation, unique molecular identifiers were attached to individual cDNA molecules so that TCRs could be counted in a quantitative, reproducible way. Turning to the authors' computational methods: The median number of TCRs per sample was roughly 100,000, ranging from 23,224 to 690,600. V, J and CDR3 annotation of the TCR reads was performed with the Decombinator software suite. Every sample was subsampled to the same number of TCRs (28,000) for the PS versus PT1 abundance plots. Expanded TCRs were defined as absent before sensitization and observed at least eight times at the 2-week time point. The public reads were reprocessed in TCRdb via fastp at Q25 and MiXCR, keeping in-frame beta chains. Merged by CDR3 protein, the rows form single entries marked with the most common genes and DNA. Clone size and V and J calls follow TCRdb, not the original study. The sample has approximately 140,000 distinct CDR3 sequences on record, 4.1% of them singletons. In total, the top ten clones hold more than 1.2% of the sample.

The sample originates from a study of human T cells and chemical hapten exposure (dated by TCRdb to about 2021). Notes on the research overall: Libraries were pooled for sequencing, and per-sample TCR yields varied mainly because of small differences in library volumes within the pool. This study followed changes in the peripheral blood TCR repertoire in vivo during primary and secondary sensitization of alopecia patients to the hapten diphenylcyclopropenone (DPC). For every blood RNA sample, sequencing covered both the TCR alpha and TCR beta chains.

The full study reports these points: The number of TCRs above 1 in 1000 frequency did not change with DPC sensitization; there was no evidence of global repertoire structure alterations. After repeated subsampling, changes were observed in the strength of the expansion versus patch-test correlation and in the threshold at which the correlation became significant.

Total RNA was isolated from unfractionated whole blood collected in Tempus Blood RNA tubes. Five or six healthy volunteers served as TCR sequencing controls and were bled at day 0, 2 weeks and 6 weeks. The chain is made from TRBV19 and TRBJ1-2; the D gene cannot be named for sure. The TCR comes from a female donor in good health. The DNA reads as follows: TGTGCCAGTAGTATAGGGAACAGCCGGAACTATGGCTACACCTTC. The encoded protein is CASSIGNSRNYGYTF.